This T cell receptor beta chain originates from a study of blood T cell repertoires in COVID-19. On the study more broadly: From the United States, Italy and Spain came samples of acute and convalescent COVID-19.

Profiling relied on immunoSEQ multiplex PCR, and the TCRdb table lists in-frame clones only, not all of them. The data hold about 83,000 clones, with roughly 90% observed a single time. With 6 bases removed from V and 7 bases from J, the gap between germline ends came to 19 bases. The germline gives CDR1 MNHNY, CDR2 SVGAGI (reference sequence). This CDR3 has 15 amino acids. The clonotype was recovered from a woman aged 45-65 years with active or convalescent COVID-19. Sequenced material: peripheral blood. The rearrangement uses TRBV6-6 and TRBJ1-5; TRBD1 is a possible D gene (6 bases). CDR3 bases: TGTGCCAGCAGCTCCACAGGGTTCGGGGAACAGCCCCAGCATTTT. Residues: CASSSTGFGEQPQHF.